The rows below give T cell receptor beta chains drawn from one sample of a study of post-analysis software for immune sequencing data. TCRdb itself ran the PCR reads through MiXCR, one entry per CDR3 protein. The data show a few hundred thousand distinct CDR3 sequences, about a third seen once. Sequencing input: blood. The receptors were sampled from a girl aged 10-17 years with multiple sclerosis. The CDR3 runs from the conserved cysteine through the conserved F or W. Fields, in order: V gene, J gene, D gene, clone size, CDR3 DNA, CDR3 protein. A D gene is named only where the DNA matches it firmly. Clone size is shown for a subset of rows, as once, few, many or a class of expanded clone.

V: TRBV29-1; J: TRBJ1-5; D: NA; size: few; DNA: TGCAGCGTTGACGCGGGGGGCAATCAGCCCCAGCATTTT; CDR3: CSVDAGGNQPQHF
V: TRBV25-1; J: TRBJ2-7; D: NA; size: NA; DNA: TGTGCCAGCAGTGGGGCAGGCTATAGCTCCTACGAGCAGTACTTC; CDR3: CASSGAGYSSYEQYF
V: TRBV5-1; J: TRBJ2-1; D: NA; size: NA; DNA: TGCGCCAGCGGCTTGGAAGGACAGTACTCCTACAATGAGCAGTTCTTC; CDR3: CASGLEGQYSYNEQFF
V: TRBV29-1; J: TRBJ2-1; D: NA; size: many; DNA: TGCAGCGTTAGGGAGGAGAGGCGCTTAACCGATGAGCAGTTCTTC; CDR3: CSVREERRLTDEQFF
V: TRBV6-2/TRBV6-3; J: TRBJ1-5; D: TRBD1; size: NA; DNA: TGTGCCAGCAGCCTTGGACAGGGGACGTTTAGGCAGCCCCAGCATTTT; CDR3: CASSLGQGTFRQPQHF
V: TRBV7-6; J: TRBJ2-7; D: TRBD2; size: few; DNA: TGTGCCAGCAGCCTTAGCGGGGGGGCGGACGAGCAGTACTTC; CDR3: CASSLSGGADEQYF
V: TRBV5-8; J: TRBJ1-6; D: NA; size: NA; DNA: TGTGCCAGCAGAATCGGTAATTCACCCCTCCACTTT; CDR3: CASRIGNSPLHF
V: TRBV6-2/TRBV6-3; J: TRBJ1-6; D: NA; size: few; DNA: TGTGCCAGCAGTTACTCGCCGGGAGGGAATTCACCCCTCCACTTT; CDR3: CASSYSPGGNSPLHF
V: TRBV12-3/TRBV12-4; J: TRBJ2-5; D: TRBD1; size: many; DNA: TGTGCCAGCAGTAGGACAGGGCAAGAGACCCAGTACTTC; CDR3: CASSRTGQETQYF
V: TRBV6-5; J: TRBJ2-5; D: NA; size: NA; DNA: TGTGCCAGCAGTAAACAAATGCACAGGGTGGCGGAGACCCAGTACTTC; CDR3: CASSKQMHRVAETQYF
V: TRBV7-9; J: TRBJ1-1; D: NA; size: NA; DNA: TGTGCCAGCAGCTACCAGGGCCCGGCTTTCTTT; CDR3: CASSYQGPAFF
V: TRBV4-3; J: TRBJ2-2; D: NA; size: NA; DNA: TGCGCCAGCAGCCAAGATGAGAACACCGGGGAGCTGTTTTTT; CDR3: CASSQDENTGELFF
V: TRBV19; J: TRBJ2-3; D: NA; size: NA; DNA: TGTGCCAGTAGTACCCTGGACATAGCAACAGATACGCAGTATTTT; CDR3: CASSTLDIATDTQYF
V: TRBV29-1; J: TRBJ1-1; D: NA; size: once; DNA: TGCAGCGTTGAAAACCGGCAAGCGAACACTGAAGCTTTCTTT; CDR3: CSVENRQANTEAFF
V: TRBV7-9; J: TRBJ1-1; D: NA; size: NA; DNA: TGTGCCAGCAGCCACACCGGGGAGCCGTCCTGGAACACTGAAGCTTTCTTT; CDR3: CASSHTGEPSWNTEAFF
V: TRBV5-1; J: TRBJ2-7; D: TRBD1; size: few; DNA: TGCGCCAGCAGCTTGGGGACAGGGCCTTCCTACGAGCAGTACTTC; CDR3: CASSLGTGPSYEQYF
V: TRBV5-6; J: TRBJ1-6; D: TRBD1; size: few; DNA: TGTGCCAGCAGCCTACTGGAGGGGGCTTGGTCACCCCTCCACTTT; CDR3: CASSLLEGAWSPLHF
V: TRBV29-1; J: TRBJ2-7; D: NA; size: few; DNA: TGCAGCGTTGAAGATTCAAGGGCCCAGCAGTACTTC; CDR3: CSVEDSRAQQYF
V: TRBV6-2/TRBV6-3; J: TRBJ2-1; D: TRBD1; size: few; DNA: TGTGCCAGCAGTTACGCGCCCAGGGGGCGGGATGAGCAGTTCTTC; CDR3: CASSYAPRGRDEQFF
V: TRBV6-2/TRBV6-3; J: TRBJ1-4; D: NA; size: NA; DNA: TGTGCCAGCAGTTACTCGGCTCTTTCTGAAAAACTGTTTTTT; CDR3: CASSYSALSEKLFF
V: TRBV3-1; J: TRBJ2-7; D: NA; size: NA; DNA: TGTGCCAGCAGCCAAGCCGACCGCTCCTACGAGCAGTACTTC; CDR3: CASSQADRSYEQYF
V: TRBV5-5; J: TRBJ2-3; D: NA; size: once; DNA: TGTGCCAGCAGCTTAGGGGCCCCCACAGATACGCAGTATTTT; CDR3: CASSLGAPTDTQYF
V: TRBV27; J: TRBJ2-7; D: NA; size: few; DNA: TGTGCCAGCAGCCCCCGGGACAACTACGAGCAGTACTTC; CDR3: CASSPRDNYEQYF
V: TRBV4-1; J: TRBJ1-5; D: NA; size: NA; DNA: TGCGCCAGCAGCCAACATAATCCCTTTTTCCGGGGGCATAGGGGCAATCAGCCCCAGCATTTT; CDR3: CASSQHNPFFRGHRGNQPQHF
V: TRBV5-1; J: TRBJ2-7; D: NA; size: few; DNA: TGCGCCAGCAGCTTGGGAGACGCCCGCGAGCAGTACTTC; CDR3: CASSLGDAREQYF
V: TRBV12-5; J: TRBJ1-2; D: TRBD1; size: NA; DNA: TGTGCTAGTGCCCTTCAGGGGGGAGCCTATGGCTACACCTTC; CDR3: CASALQGGAYGYTF
V: TRBV10-3; J: TRBJ1-4; D: TRBD1; size: NA; DNA: TGTGCCATCAGTGACCCCCCCGGACAGGGAGAGAAAACTAATGAAAAACTGTTTTTT; CDR3: CAISDPPGQGEKTNEKLFF
V: TRBV3-1; J: TRBJ2-1; D: NA; size: NA; DNA: TGTGCCAGCAGCCAGGGGCGGGCTCATTCATACAATGAGCAGTTCTTC; CDR3: CASSQGRAHSYNEQFF
V: TRBV6-6; J: TRBJ2-1; D: NA; size: NA; DNA: TGTGCCAGCAGTGTCCTTCTTGGAGCGAATGAGCAGTTCTTC; CDR3: CASSVLLGANEQFF
V: TRBV29-1; J: TRBJ2-3; D: NA; size: few; DNA: TGCAGCGTTCGCAGGGTAGGAAGCACAGATACGCAGTATTTT; CDR3: CSVRRVGSTDTQYF
V: TRBV29-1; J: TRBJ1-2; D: NA; size: few; DNA: TGCAGCGTTGAAAGGGAAGGCTACACCTTC; CDR3: CSVEREGYTF
V: TRBV28; J: TRBJ2-7; D: NA; size: few; DNA: TGTGCCAGCAGGGACAGCGATTACGAGCAGTACTTC; CDR3: CASRDSDYEQYF
V: TRBV2; J: TRBJ2-1; D: NA; size: NA; DNA: TGTGCCAGCGACAAGACAGAGTCCAGTTACAATGAGCAGTTCTTC; CDR3: CASDKTESSYNEQFF
V: TRBV20-1; J: TRBJ1-1; D: NA; size: NA; DNA: TGCAGTGCTCCGGTCGGCAGGGTAGTCACTGAAGCTTTCTTT; CDR3: CSAPVGRVVTEAFF
V: TRBV3-1; J: TRBJ2-7; D: NA; size: NA; DNA: TGTGCCAGCAGCCCGGACTACGGGACAAAAGGCTACGAGCAGTACTTC; CDR3: CASSPDYGTKGYEQYF
V: TRBV12-5; J: TRBJ2-7; D: TRBD1; size: many; DNA: TGTGCTAGTGGTATACGGACAGGGGGCGAGGCCTACGAGCAGTACTTC; CDR3: CASGIRTGGEAYEQYF
V: TRBV29-1; J: TRBJ2-7; D: NA; size: few; DNA: TGCAGCGTTGAAGGGCAGGGAAACTACGAGCAGTACTTC; CDR3: CSVEGQGNYEQYF
V: TRBV12-3/TRBV12-4; J: TRBJ1-5; D: NA; size: few; DNA: TGTGCCAGCAGTTATCAACCCAATCGGATTGCGGGCAATCAGCCCCAGCATTTT; CDR3: CASSYQPNRIAGNQPQHF
V: TRBV7-8; J: TRBJ2-7; D: TRBD1; size: NA; DNA: TGTGCCAGCTCCCGGACAGGGTCCAAGGGCTACGAGCAGTACTTC; CDR3: CASSRTGSKGYEQYF
V: TRBV6-5; J: TRBJ2-2; D: NA; size: few; DNA: TGTGCCAGCAGTTACATAACGGTCGGGCCGGCCGGGGAGCTGTTTTTT; CDR3: CASSYITVGPAGELFF
V: TRBV20-1; J: TRBJ1-2; D: NA; size: NA; DNA: TGCAGTGCTAGAGTTGGCACGGGCGCTAACTATGGCTACACCTTC; CDR3: CSARVGTGANYGYTF
V: TRBV12-3/TRBV12-4; J: TRBJ2-4; D: TRBD1; size: NA; DNA: TGTGCCAGCAGTTTAAGTTTTCCGAGACAGGGTGAAAACATTCAGTACTTC; CDR3: CASSLSFPRQGENIQYF